The 16 T cell receptor beta chains listed next were all sequenced from one sample in a study of shared clonotypes between healthy human individuals. TCRdb's copy holds only in-frame clones and misses some; the assay was immunoSEQ multiplex PCR. The table lists hundreds of thousands of clones, roughly 97% of them singletons. Sequenced sample: naive CD4+ T cells sorted from blood. Subset here: CD45RA+ positively selected. Receptors were obtained from a woman aged 30 to 39 in good health.

This chain joins TRBV19 and TRBJ2-3; 11 bases agree with TRBD2. Germline CDR1 reads LNHDA; CDR2 reads SQIVND (reference sequence). This CDR3 contains 16 residues. After removal of 4 bases from V and 3 bases from J, the junction contained 6 bases not matched to a gene. The CDR3 DNA reads TGTGCCAGTAGTACCACGACTAGCGGGAAGACAGATACGCAGTATTTT. This encodes CASSTTTSGKTDTQYF.

V is TRBV28 and J is TRBJ1-2; no clear D gene. Per germline, CDR1 MDHEN and CDR2 SYDVKM. The CDR3 totals 15 residues. The V and J ends lost 2 bases and 5 bases respectively, with 15 bases between them. In DNA form, the CDR3 reads TGTGCCAGCAGTTTAGACACCCCGGGATGGTATGGCTACACCTTC. Protein sequence: CASSLDTPGWYGYTF.

This sequence joins TRBV28 and TRBJ1-3; D gene unclear. The germline CDR1 and CDR2 sequences are MDHEN and SYDVKM. The CDR3 sequence is 15 residues long. V was pared by 4 bases and J by 0 bases, with 10 bases between. CDR3 sequence: CASSSPPLSGNTIYF. The CDR3 region has the DNA TGTGCCAGCAGTTCGCCTCCGCTCTCTGGAAACACCATATATTTT.

The chain links TRBV5-4 to TRBJ1-1; 7 bases agree with TRBD1. After removal of 4 bases from V and 1 base from J, the junction contained 1 base not matched to a gene. Germline V gene lookup returns CDR1 SGHNT and CDR2 YYREEE (reference sequence). CDR3 length equals 13 residues. In nucleotides, the CDR3 is TGTGCCAGCAGCGGACAGGAGAACACTGAAGCTTTCTTT. This translates into CASSGQENTEAFF.

The chain recombines TRBV28 with TRBJ2-7, with D perhaps TRBD1 (5 bases). Germline CDR1 reads MDHEN; CDR2 reads SYDVKM. There are 16 residues in the CDR3. Trimming pared 6 bases from V and 2 bases from J, leaving 20 bases between. The CDR3 coding sequence is TGTGCCAGCAGACGCGACAGTACCACCCTGACCTACGAGCAGTACTTC. Its protein is CASRRDSTTLTYEQYF.

V usage is TRBV10-2 and J usage is TRBJ1-1; 9 nucleotides align to TRBD1. The germline CDR1 and CDR2 sequences are WSHSY and SAAADI. This CDR3 spans 13 amino acids. After removal of 6 bases from V and 3 bases from J, the junction contained 2 bases not matched to a gene. CDR3 DNA: TGCGCCAGCAGCCGGGACAGGGACACTGAAGCTTTCTTT. Amino acid sequence: CASSRDRDTEAFF.

V usage is TRBV7-2 and J usage is TRBJ2-1, with TRBD2 as a possible D gene (5 bases). Trimming took 0 bases from V and 8 from J, leaving 11 bases between them. CDR3 size: 14 residues. Germline lookup yields CDR1 SGHTA and CDR2 FQGNSA. The CDR3 DNA reads TGTGCCAGCAGCTTAGCGGGTCTGGACTATGAGCAGTTCTTC. This encodes CASSLAGLDYEQFF.

V usage is TRBV7-7 and J usage is TRBJ2-5, with TRBD1 matching 10 bases. Per germline, CDR1 SSHAT and CDR2 FNYEAQ (reference sequence). The CDR3 is made up of 15 amino acids. Trimming at V came to 5 bases and at J to 5 bases, leaving 8 bases not matched to a gene. The CDR3: CASSPAGTGVETQYF. CDR3 coding DNA: TGTGCCAGCAGCCCCGCCGGGACAGGGGTTGAGACCCAGTACTTC.

This rearrangement joins TRBV10-2 to TRBJ2-3; maybe TRBD2 (6 bases). Per germline, CDR1 WSHSY and CDR2 SAAADI. The CDR3 is 15 amino acids. The germline V and J ends were trimmed by 1 base and 4 bases, with 12 bases remaining between them. The CDR3 reads CASSEFRREADTQYF. CDR3 bases: TGCGCCAGCAGTGAGTTTCGGCGGGAAGCAGATACGCAGTATTTT.

The V gene is TRBV5-8, the J gene TRBJ1-1, with D tentatively TRBD1 (5 bases). This CDR3 is 15 amino acids long. Per germline, CDR1 SGHTS and CDR2 YDEGEE. The germline V and J ends were trimmed by 4 bases and 6 bases, with 19 bases remaining between them. DNA for the CDR3: TGTGCCAGCAGCGGAAGACAGTGGGGGAGTCCTGAAGCTTTCTTT. Protein sequence: CASSGRQWGSPEAFF. The entire variable domain, with the rest obtained from reference TRBV5-8 and TRBJ1-1, is as follows: EAGVTQSPTHLIKTRGQQATLRCSPISGHTSVYWYQQALGLGLQFLLWYDEGEERNRGNFPPRFSGRQFPNYSSELNVNALELEDSALYLCASSGRQWGSPEAFFGQGTRLTVV.

The J gene is TRBJ2-3, the V gene TRBV2; tentatively, D is TRBD1 (5 bases). Germline CDR1 SNHLY, CDR2 FYNNEI. The V end was cut by 3 bases, the J end by 2 bases, with 15 bases between. CDR3 length equals 16 residues. The CDR3 is CASSDPSGAVTDTQYF. CDR3 nucleotide sequence: TGTGCCAGCAGTGACCCTTCTGGGGCGGTCACAGATACGCAGTATTTT.

The chain couples TRBV6-1 to TRBJ2-2; no definite D call. CDR3 length: 12 residues. Germline lookup yields CDR1 MNHNS and CDR2 SASEGT. Deletions cut 2 bases from V and 6 bases from J, with 4 bases between. CDR3 in amino acids: CASSENAGELFF. The CDR3 DNA is TGTGCCAGCAGTGAAAATGCCGGGGAGCTGTTTTTT.

For this clone: This sample includes further DNA sequences coding for the same CDR3. The chain links TRBV9 to TRBJ1-5; D possibly corresponds to TRBD1 (5 bases). In germline, CDR1 is SGDLS, CDR2 YYNGEE. The CDR3 is 15 residues long. Trimming took off 2 bases at V and 0 bases at J, with 9 bases between the two ends. CDR3 residues: CASSVTGNSNQPQHF. As DNA, the CDR3 is TGTGCCAGCAGCGTTACAGGTAATAGCAATCAGCCCCAGCATTTT. Based on the CDR3 plus reference TRBV9 and TRBJ1-5, the full variable domain is DSGVTQTPKHLITATGQRVTLRCSPRSGDLSVYWYQQSLDQGLQFLIQYYNGEERAKGNILERFSAQQFPDLHSELNLSSLELGDSALYFCASSVTGNSNQPQHFGDGTRLSIL.

The V call is TRBV4-1, the J call TRBJ2-7; tentative D call: TRBD2 (5 bases). Trimming left V 0 bases short and J 4 bases short, with 19 bases between. The V gene's germline CDR1 is MGHRA and CDR2 YSYEKL. The CDR3 has 17 amino acids. The CDR3 nucleotides read TGCGCCAGCAGCCAAGATGTAACGCGGAGTACTAGGTACGAGCAGTACTTC. This translates into CASSQDVTRSTRYEQYF.

CDR3 sequence reads: CASSFLAGLGETQYF. CDR3 sequence (DNA): TGCGCCAGCAGTTTCCTAGCGGGACTCGGAGAGACCCAGTACTTC. The rearrangement links TRBV10-2 to TRBJ2-5; 9 positions agree with TRBD2. V was pared by 5 bases and J by 4 bases, with 8 bases of the junction left unmatched. This CDR3 contains 15 residues. Germline-derived CDR1 and CDR2 are WSHSY and SAAADI.

This chain connects TRBV28 to TRBJ1-1; possible D gene TRBD1, 5 bases. Germline-derived CDR1 and CDR2 are MDHEN and SYDVKM. The CDR3 extends over 13 amino acids. V was cut by 0 bases and J by 8 bases, with 10 bases left in between. This CDR3 is CASSLWGRREAFF. CDR3 nucleotides: TGTGCCAGCAGTTTATGGGGGCGAAGGGAAGCTTTCTTT.